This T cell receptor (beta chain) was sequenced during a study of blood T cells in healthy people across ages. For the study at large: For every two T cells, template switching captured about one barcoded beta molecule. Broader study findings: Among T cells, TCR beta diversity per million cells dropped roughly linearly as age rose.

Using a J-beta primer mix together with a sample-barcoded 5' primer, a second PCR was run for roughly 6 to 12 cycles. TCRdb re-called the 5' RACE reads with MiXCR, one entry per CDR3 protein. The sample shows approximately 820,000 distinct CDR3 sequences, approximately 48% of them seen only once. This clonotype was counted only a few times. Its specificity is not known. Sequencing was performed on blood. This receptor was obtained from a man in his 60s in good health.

CDR3 nucleotide sequence: TGCGCCAGCAGCCAACTAGAGGACAGCCGGTACGAGCAGTACTTC. This translates into CASSQLEDSRYEQYF. V is TRBV4-3 and J is TRBJ2-7, with D perhaps TRBD1 (6 bases). The CDR3 covers 15 residues. The V gene's germline CDR1 is LGHNA and CDR2 YSLEER. Trimming left V 2 bases short and J 4 bases short, with 15 bases between.